This TCR beta chain emerged from a study of blood T cell repertoires in COVID-19. Study context: T cells, B-cell-depleted T cells, or PBMCs supplied cDNA or gDNA.

Original methodology: Amplification of reference gene primers provided the estimated nucleated cell counts. Clones were sequenced by immunoSEQ multiplex PCR, and TCRdb holds only the in-frame ones, with some missing. V and J calls and clone size are copied from that table; D and trimming were computed from the DNA. The profile shows about 69,000 clones, approximately 82% of them singletons. CDR1 and CDR2 from the germline V gene are DFQATT and SNEGSKA (reference sequence). The CDR3 is 11 residues long. The V gene lost 6 bases and the J gene lost 0 bases, with 6 bases spanning the gap. This clonotype originated in a woman older than 75 with acute or convalescent COVID-19. The chain combines TRBV20-1 with TRBJ2-7; D is ambiguous. The sample comprised peripheral blood. The CDR3 protein is CSATISYEQYF. The CDR3 DNA reads TGCAGTGCCACTATCTCCTACGAGCAGTACTTC.